A selection of T cell receptor beta chains follows, all from one sample in a study of T cell repertoires in ileal Crohn's disease. Libraries were prepared by immunoSEQ multiplex PCR; TCRdb keeps only in-frame clonotypes and omits some of them. This sample carries around 3,600 clones, roughly 90% of them seen once, and the ten largest clones take 5%. The sequencing input was ileal tissue. These receptors all stem from an adult with Crohn's disease. CDR3s include the opening cysteine and the closing phenylalanine or tryptophan. The order of the fields is D gene, V gene, J gene, clone size, CDR3 DNA, CDR3 protein. The D gene is left open where the match is weak. A row's size may be missing; if present it is once, few, many or a size class.

D gene: .
V gene: TRBV6-6
J gene: TRBJ2-5
clone size: .
CDR3 DNA: TGTGCCAGCAGCAGACACAGGGAGTCAGAGACCCAGTACTTC
CDR3 protein: CASSRHRESETQYF

D gene: .
V gene: TRBV10-3
J gene: TRBJ1-1
clone size: .
CDR3 DNA: TGTGCCATCAGTGAGTCGGAGACAAACACTGAAGCTTTCTTT
CDR3 protein: CAISESETNTEAFF

D gene: .
V gene: TRBV19
J gene: TRBJ1-2
clone size: few
CDR3 DNA: TGTGCCAGTAGTATAGCGAGGGGAGTTAACTATGGCTACACCTTC
CDR3 protein: CASSIARGVNYGYTF

D gene: TRBD2
V gene: TRBV19
J gene: TRBJ2-5
clone size: .
CDR3 DNA: TGTGCCAGTAGCCCTGGGCGGGAGGAGACCCAGTACTTC
CDR3 protein: CASSPGREETQYF

D gene: .
V gene: TRBV5-4
J gene: TRBJ2-3
clone size: .
CDR3 DNA: TGTGCCAGCAGCTTGGGCGGGCAGGGGCACACAGATACGCAGTATTTT
CDR3 protein: CASSLGGQGHTDTQYF

D gene: .
V gene: TRBV2
J gene: TRBJ1-1
clone size: .
CDR3 DNA: TGTGCCAGCAGACAGGATCGGGGTGAAGCTTTCTTT
CDR3 protein: CASRQDRGEAFF

D gene: .
V gene: TRBV29-1
J gene: TRBJ2-7
clone size: .
CDR3 DNA: TGCAGCGTTCGCGGGATTATGGTCTACGAGCAGTACTTC
CDR3 protein: CSVRGIMVYEQYF

D gene: TRBD1
V gene: TRBV29-1
J gene: TRBJ2-7
clone size: .
CDR3 DNA: TGCAGCGTCGCGGACAGGAATTACTACGAGCAGTACTTC
CDR3 protein: CSVADRNYYEQYF

D gene: TRBD2
V gene: TRBV27
J gene: TRBJ2-7
clone size: .
CDR3 DNA: TGTGCCAGCAGTTTATCATGGCGGGGGGGCTTTGAGCAGTACTTC
CDR3 protein: CASSLSWRGGFEQYF

D gene: TRBD2
V gene: TRBV19
J gene: TRBJ2-3
clone size: .
CDR3 DNA: TGTGCCAGTAACGGACTAGCGGGAGTCACAGATACGCAGTATTTT
CDR3 protein: CASNGLAGVTDTQYF

D gene: .
V gene: TRBV19
J gene: TRBJ2-5
clone size: .
CDR3 DNA: TGTGCCAGTACTGGGTTGGGGGGGACCCAGTACTTC
CDR3 protein: CASTGLGGTQYF

D gene: .
V gene: TRBV19
J gene: TRBJ2-7
clone size: .
CDR3 DNA: TGTGCCAGTAGTACCTCACAGGTCGAGCAGTACTTC
CDR3 protein: CASSTSQVEQYF

D gene: .
V gene: TRBV28
J gene: TRBJ2-7
clone size: .
CDR3 DNA: TGTGCCAGCAGTTCCCTTAGCGGCGGAGGACGGTACGAGCAGTACTTC
CDR3 protein: CASSSLSGGGRYEQYF

D gene: TRBD2
V gene: TRBV7-3
J gene: TRBJ2-3
clone size: .
CDR3 DNA: TGTGCCAGCAGCCCGATAGCGGGGTTCACAGATACGCAGTATTTT
CDR3 protein: CASSPIAGFTDTQYF

D gene: .
V gene: TRBV29-1
J gene: TRBJ2-5
clone size: .
CDR3 DNA: TGCAGCGTTGAACAGGGGGGGAAGACCCAGTACTTC
CDR3 protein: CSVEQGGKTQYF

D gene: .
V gene: TRBV7-8
J gene: TRBJ2-7
clone size: .
CDR3 DNA: TGTGCCAGCAGCTTAGAGGGTAGTAACGAGCAGTACTTC
CDR3 protein: CASSLEGSNEQYF

D gene: .
V gene: TRBV23-1
J gene: TRBJ1-3
clone size: .
CDR3 DNA: TGCGCCAGCAGTCAACAACCTACCTGGGCGACAGCTTCCTCTGGAAACACCATATATTTT
CDR3 protein: CASSQQPTWATASSGNTIYF

D gene: .
V gene: TRBV7-3
J gene: TRBJ2-3
clone size: .
CDR3 DNA: TGTGCCAGCAGCTTAACGTTCTCTAGCAGAAACACAGATACGCAGTATTTT
CDR3 protein: CASSLTFSSRNTDTQYF

D gene: TRBD1
V gene: TRBV6-7
J gene: TRBJ1-5
clone size: .
CDR3 DNA: TGTGCCAGCAGCCCACCGACAGGGGCGGGATATTCTGGCAATCAGCCCCAGCATTTT
CDR3 protein: CASSPPTGAGYSGNQPQHF

D gene: .
V gene: TRBV15
J gene: TRBJ1-5
clone size: .
CDR3 DNA: TGTGCCACCAGCAGAGACAGACCCAGAGATTCTTATAGCAATCAGCCCCAGCATTTT
CDR3 protein: CATSRDRPRDSYSNQPQHF

D gene: TRBD1
V gene: TRBV5-1
J gene: TRBJ2-2
clone size: .
CDR3 DNA: TGCGCCAGCAGCCCCAGGACAGGGAATACCGGGGAGCTGTTTTTT
CDR3 protein: CASSPRTGNTGELFF

D gene: TRBD1
V gene: TRBV6-1
J gene: TRBJ1-5
clone size: .
CDR3 DNA: TGTGCCAGCACTGGACAGGGGGCCAATCAGCCCCAGCATTTT
CDR3 protein: CASTGQGANQPQHF

D gene: .
V gene: TRBV3-1/TRBV3-2
J gene: TRBJ2-5
clone size: .
CDR3 DNA: TGTGCCAGCGGAGAGACCCAGTACTTC
CDR3 protein: CASGETQYF

D gene: .
V gene: TRBV5-1
J gene: TRBJ2-3
clone size: .
CDR3 DNA: TGCGCCAGCAGCGAGGGACCTACCACAGATACGCAGTATTTT
CDR3 protein: CASSEGPTTDTQYF

D gene: .
V gene: TRBV11-3
J gene: TRBJ2-1
clone size: once
CDR3 DNA: TGTGCCAGCAGCTTAGGGGGAAGGCGTGAGCAGTTCTTC
CDR3 protein: CASSLGGRREQFF

D gene: TRBD1
V gene: TRBV2
J gene: TRBJ1-1
clone size: .
CDR3 DNA: TGTGCCAGCAACCGACAGGGAGGGACTGAAGCTTTCTTT
CDR3 protein: CASNRQGGTEAFF

D gene: .
V gene: TRBV6-5
J gene: TRBJ2-7
clone size: .
CDR3 DNA: TGTGCCAGCAGTCCCCGGGGGCTGGCTAGGTACTTC
CDR3 protein: CASSPRGLARYF

D gene: .
V gene: TRBV6-1
J gene: TRBJ1-4
clone size: .
CDR3 DNA: TGTGCCAGCAGTGAACCGGGACCCATTGAAAAACTGTTTTTT
CDR3 protein: CASSEPGPIEKLFF

D gene: .
V gene: TRBV7-7
J gene: TRBJ2-1
clone size: .
CDR3 DNA: TGTGCTAGCAGCCCGGGACCTTACAATGAGCAGTTCTTC
CDR3 protein: CASSPGPYNEQFF